This TCR beta chain was captured by sequencing in a study of blood T cells in healthy people across ages. This CDR3 is 16 amino acids long. V was pared by 4 bases and J by 1 base, with 5 bases of the junction left unmatched. Germline V gives CDR1 SGHRS, CDR2 YFSETQ. A sample-barcoded 5' primer and a J-beta primer mix were used in a second PCR of roughly 7 to 11 cycles. TCRdb reprocessed the 5' RACE reads with MiXCR, giving one entry per CDR3 protein. The table includes about 1.4 million distinct CDR3 sequences, approximately 59% detected once. The TCR comes from a man aged 18 to 30 in good health. The gene calls are TRBV5-1 and TRBJ1-1; 12 bases are a match to TRBD1. Sequences were obtained from blood. The DNA of the CDR3 is TGCGCCAGCAGCGAGGGACAGGGGGCGTGGAACACTGAAGCTTTCTTT. Amino acid sequence: CASSEGQGAWNTEAFF.